These T cell receptor beta chains were read from a single sample in a study of vaccination and CD4 T cells after COVID-19. TCRdb ran MiXCR on the PCR reads and lists one entry per CDR3 protein. This table holds more than 13,000 distinct CDR3 sequences, 24% found once. These receptors have no identified antigens. The sample consisted of CD4+ T cells from blood, cultured in vitro, taken after SARS-CoV-2 vaccination. These receptor sequences come from a human donor who had recovered from COVID-19. The CDR3 runs from the conserved cysteine through the conserved F or W. The order of the fields is V gene, clone size, J gene, D gene, CDR3 protein, CDR3 DNA. A D gene is named only where the DNA matches it firmly. Where a row states a size, it is once, few, many or the class of an expanded clone; other rows omit it.

V gene: TRBV7-6; clone size: few; J gene: TRBJ2-3; D gene: TRBD2; CDR3 protein: CASSLSAGWGTDTQYF; CDR3 DNA: TGTGCCAGCAGCCTCTCAGCGGGATGGGGCACAGATACGCAGTATTTT
V gene: TRBV7-8; clone size: NA; J gene: TRBJ1-5; D gene: TRBD1; CDR3 protein: CASSTRDRENQPQHF; CDR3 DNA: TGTGCCAGCAGCACCCGGGACAGGGAGAATCAGCCCCAGCATTTT
V gene: TRBV20-1; clone size: few; J gene: TRBJ1-1; D gene: NA; CDR3 protein: CSARIGRRGGSEAFF; CDR3 DNA: TGCAGTGCTAGGATAGGAAGGCGCGGCGGGAGTGAAGCTTTCTTT
V gene: TRBV12-3/TRBV12-4; clone size: few; J gene: TRBJ1-2; D gene: NA; CDR3 protein: CASSTRMSGYTF; CDR3 DNA: TGTGCCAGCAGTACACGGATGTCAGGCTACACCTTC
V gene: TRBV15; clone size: once; J gene: TRBJ2-7; D gene: NA; CDR3 protein: CATSREGSFYEQYF; CDR3 DNA: TGTGCCACCAGCAGGGAGGGCAGCTTCTACGAGCAGTACTTC
V gene: TRBV2; clone size: NA; J gene: TRBJ1-2; D gene: TRBD1; CDR3 protein: CTSSEARTGRGYTF; CDR3 DNA: TGTACCAGCAGTGAAGCGAGGACAGGGCGCGGCTACACCTTC
V gene: TRBV6-2/TRBV6-3; clone size: NA; J gene: TRBJ2-7; D gene: NA; CDR3 protein: CASSTWGDSSVEQYF; CDR3 DNA: TGTGCCAGCAGTACTTGGGGGGACAGTTCAGTCGAGCAGTACTTC
V gene: TRBV7-2; clone size: NA; J gene: TRBJ1-3; D gene: NA; CDR3 protein: CASSLGNPMDTIYF; CDR3 DNA: TGTGCCAGCAGCTTAGGGAATCCGATGGACACCATATATTTT
V gene: TRBV6-1; clone size: few; J gene: TRBJ2-7; D gene: NA; CDR3 protein: CASSRDGELYEQYF; CDR3 DNA: TGTGCCAGCAGTCGGGACGGAGAGTTATACGAGCAGTACTTC
V gene: TRBV20-1; clone size: NA; J gene: TRBJ2-1; D gene: TRBD1; CDR3 protein: CSAQSQGAYNEQFF; CDR3 DNA: TGCAGTGCCCAATCACAGGGGGCCTACAATGAGCAGTTCTTC
V gene: TRBV24-1; clone size: NA; J gene: TRBJ2-5; D gene: TRBD2; CDR3 protein: CASSDRGLAGGSETQYF; CDR3 DNA: TGTGCCTCCAGTGACCGGGGCCTAGCGGGAGGCTCAGAGACCCAGTACTTC
V gene: TRBV7-8; clone size: few; J gene: TRBJ1-6; D gene: NA; CDR3 protein: CASSLQGRNSPLHF; CDR3 DNA: TGTGCCAGCAGCTTACAGGGGCGGAATTCACCCCTCCACTTT
V gene: TRBV7-2; clone size: few; J gene: TRBJ1-3; D gene: NA; CDR3 protein: CASSPRVSGNTIYF; CDR3 DNA: TGTGCCAGCAGCCCCCGGGTGTCTGGAAACACCATATATTTT
V gene: TRBV7-6; clone size: medium-sized; J gene: TRBJ1-2; D gene: TRBD1; CDR3 protein: CASSTGGNYGYTF; CDR3 DNA: TGTGCCAGCAGCACAGGGGGCAACTATGGCTACACCTTC
V gene: TRBV20-1; clone size: few; J gene: TRBJ2-5; D gene: TRBD1; CDR3 protein: CSARDRKGARETQYF; CDR3 DNA: TGCAGTGCTAGAGACCGGAAGGGGGCGCGGGAGACCCAGTACTTC
V gene: TRBV30; clone size: NA; J gene: TRBJ1-2; D gene: NA; CDR3 protein: CAWKHRSTYGYTF; CDR3 DNA: TGTGCCTGGAAACACAGGTCCACCTATGGCTACACCTTC
V gene: TRBV19; clone size: NA; J gene: TRBJ2-5; D gene: TRBD1; CDR3 protein: CASSIEKTGGRETQYF; CDR3 DNA: TGTGCCAGTAGTATAGAAAAGACAGGGGGAAGGGAGACCCAGTACTTC
V gene: TRBV18; clone size: NA; J gene: TRBJ2-3; D gene: TRBD1; CDR3 protein: CASSLQGEADTQYF; CDR3 DNA: TGTGCCAGCTCCCTACAGGGGGAAGCAGATACGCAGTATTTT
V gene: TRBV7-8; clone size: NA; J gene: TRBJ2-3; D gene: TRBD2; CDR3 protein: CASSQSNAGGQDTQYF; CDR3 DNA: TGTGCCAGCAGCCAAAGTAATGCGGGAGGGCAAGATACGCAGTATTTT
V gene: TRBV7-9; clone size: NA; J gene: TRBJ2-3; D gene: NA; CDR3 protein: CASSLGGLSDTQYF; CDR3 DNA: TGTGCCAGCAGCTTAGGCGGATTGTCAGATACGCAGTATTTT
V gene: TRBV2; clone size: few; J gene: TRBJ2-1; D gene: TRBD2; CDR3 protein: CASRNRTSRSYNEQFF; CDR3 DNA: TGTGCCAGTAGAAACCGGACTAGTCGGTCCTACAATGAGCAGTTCTTC
V gene: TRBV28; clone size: NA; J gene: TRBJ1-1; D gene: NA; CDR3 protein: CASSLRTVYTEAFF; CDR3 DNA: TGTGCCAGCAGTTTAAGGACAGTGTACACTGAAGCTTTCTTT
V gene: TRBV28; clone size: NA; J gene: TRBJ1-2; D gene: NA; CDR3 protein: CASIRRAANYGYTF; CDR3 DNA: TGTGCCAGCATTCGGAGAGCTGCTAACTATGGCTACACCTTC
V gene: TRBV2; clone size: NA; J gene: TRBJ2-1; D gene: TRBD2; CDR3 protein: CASRRLAASYNEQFF; CDR3 DNA: TGTGCCAGCAGGAGACTAGCGGCGTCCTACAATGAGCAGTTCTTC
V gene: TRBV5-1; clone size: NA; J gene: TRBJ2-1; D gene: TRBD2; CDR3 protein: CASSWGLAGGPDEQFF; CDR3 DNA: TGCGCCAGCAGCTGGGGACTAGCGGGAGGGCCCGATGAGCAGTTCTTC
V gene: TRBV20-1; clone size: NA; J gene: TRBJ2-1; D gene: TRBD2; CDR3 protein: CSARRGTSVSIEQFF; CDR3 DNA: TGCAGTGCTCGTAGGGGGACTAGCGTGAGTATTGAGCAGTTCTTC
V gene: TRBV27; clone size: medium-sized; J gene: TRBJ2-5; D gene: TRBD1; CDR3 protein: CASSRDRGFGETQYF; CDR3 DNA: TGTGCCAGCAGTCGGGACAGGGGGTTCGGAGAGACCCAGTACTTC
V gene: TRBV7-2; clone size: NA; J gene: TRBJ1-1; D gene: NA; CDR3 protein: CASSFSLGGGNTEAFF; CDR3 DNA: TGTGCCAGCAGCTTTAGTCTAGGGGGGGGGAACACTGAAGCTTTCTTT
V gene: TRBV12-3/TRBV12-4; clone size: NA; J gene: TRBJ2-1; D gene: NA; CDR3 protein: CASGVDEQFF; CDR3 DNA: TGTGCCAGCGGAGTCGATGAGCAGTTCTTC
V gene: TRBV28; clone size: few; J gene: TRBJ2-1; D gene: NA; CDR3 protein: CASSLGGTYNEQFF; CDR3 DNA: TGTGCCAGCAGTTTAGGGGGGACCTACAATGAGCAGTTCTTC
V gene: TRBV5-6; clone size: few; J gene: TRBJ2-3; D gene: NA; CDR3 protein: CASSLVLYRSTDTQYF; CDR3 DNA: TGTGCCAGCAGCTTGGTCTTGTACCGTAGCACAGATACGCAGTATTTT
V gene: TRBV7-2; clone size: NA; J gene: TRBJ1-1; D gene: NA; CDR3 protein: CASSSRGGPAFF; CDR3 DNA: TGTGCCAGCAGTTCTAGGGGGGGCCCAGCTTTCTTT
V gene: TRBV19; clone size: few; J gene: TRBJ1-1; D gene: NA; CDR3 protein: CASDKGRDTEAFF; CDR3 DNA: TGTGCCAGTGATAAGGGGAGGGACACTGAAGCTTTCTTT
V gene: TRBV20-1; clone size: medium-sized; J gene: TRBJ1-5; D gene: TRBD1; CDR3 protein: CSARPSGQNNQPQHF; CDR3 DNA: TGCAGTGCTAGGCCATCGGGACAGAACAATCAGCCCCAGCATTTT
V gene: TRBV6-5; clone size: NA; J gene: TRBJ2-7; D gene: NA; CDR3 protein: CASSYSKGFEQYF; CDR3 DNA: TGTGCCAGCAGTTACTCGAAGGGTTTCGAGCAGTACTTC
V gene: TRBV11-2; clone size: few; J gene: TRBJ2-7; D gene: NA; CDR3 protein: CASSLDTLSYEQYF; CDR3 DNA: TGTGCCAGCAGCTTAGATACCTTATCCTACGAGCAGTACTTC
V gene: TRBV6-1; clone size: few; J gene: TRBJ1-1; D gene: NA; CDR3 protein: CASSLLERGTEAFF; CDR3 DNA: TGTGCCAGCAGCCTACTAGAACGGGGCACTGAAGCTTTCTTT
V gene: TRBV6-2/TRBV6-3; clone size: medium-sized; J gene: TRBJ2-2; D gene: NA; CDR3 protein: CASTHHPNTGELFF; CDR3 DNA: TGTGCCAGCACCCACCACCCGAACACCGGGGAGCTGTTTTTT
V gene: TRBV6-4; clone size: few; J gene: TRBJ1-1; D gene: NA; CDR3 protein: CASRRTFLEDTEAFF; CDR3 DNA: TGTGCCAGCAGGAGGACCTTCTTAGAGGACACTGAAGCTTTCTTT
V gene: TRBV5-1; clone size: NA; J gene: TRBJ1-4; D gene: NA; CDR3 protein: CASSLDGAADSRGKLFF; CDR3 DNA: TGCGCCAGCAGCTTGGATGGGGCAGCCGACAGTAGAGGGAAACTGTTTTTT
V gene: TRBV14; clone size: few; J gene: TRBJ2-3; D gene: NA; CDR3 protein: CASSQDPGYSTDTQYF; CDR3 DNA: TGTGCCAGCAGCCAAGATCCCGGGTACAGCACAGATACGCAGTATTTT
V gene: TRBV7-6; clone size: few; J gene: TRBJ2-1; D gene: NA; CDR3 protein: CASSQRTGFTNEQFF; CDR3 DNA: TGTGCCAGCAGCCAACGTACGGGCTTTACCAATGAGCAGTTCTTC
V gene: TRBV6-2/TRBV6-3; clone size: few; J gene: TRBJ2-2; D gene: TRBD2; CDR3 protein: CASRPLGGRNGTGELFF; CDR3 DNA: TGTGCCAGCAGACCCTTGGGCGGGAGAAATGGCACCGGGGAGCTGTTTTTT
V gene: TRBV20-1; clone size: NA; J gene: TRBJ2-2; D gene: TRBD2; CDR3 protein: CSARDLRAGATGELFF; CDR3 DNA: TGCAGTGCTAGAGATCTTCGAGCGGGGGCCACCGGGGAGCTGTTTTTT
V gene: TRBV4-3; clone size: NA; J gene: TRBJ2-2; D gene: TRBD2; CDR3 protein: CASSPATWRGRTTGELFF; CDR3 DNA: TGCGCCAGCAGCCCAGCTACCTGGCGCGGGAGAACCACCGGGGAGCTGTTTTTT
V gene: TRBV4-3; clone size: NA; J gene: TRBJ2-7; D gene: TRBD1; CDR3 protein: CASRGQGTYEQYF; CDR3 DNA: TGCGCCAGCAGAGGACAGGGGACCTACGAGCAGTACTTC
V gene: TRBV7-2; clone size: NA; J gene: TRBJ2-3; D gene: NA; CDR3 protein: CASTPPGLEPRRGQYF; CDR3 DNA: TGTGCCAGCACCCCTCCGGGACTCGAACCCCGCCGGGGGCAGTATTTT
V gene: TRBV7-2; clone size: NA; J gene: TRBJ1-3; D gene: NA; CDR3 protein: CASSLYSGGGGNTIYF; CDR3 DNA: TGTGCCAGCAGCTTATACTCGGGGGGCGGTGGAAACACCATATATTTT
V gene: TRBV6-1; clone size: NA; J gene: TRBJ2-5; D gene: TRBD2; CDR3 protein: CASSSGTSGKETQYF; CDR3 DNA: TGTGCCAGCAGCTCCGGGACTAGCGGGAAAGAGACCCAGTACTTC
V gene: TRBV10-2; clone size: NA; J gene: TRBJ2-1; D gene: TRBD2; CDR3 protein: CASRASGRDEQFF; CDR3 DNA: TGCGCCAGCAGGGCTAGCGGGAGGGATGAGCAGTTCTTC
V gene: TRBV19; clone size: NA; J gene: TRBJ2-7; D gene: NA; CDR3 protein: CASSIGGTKVYEQYF; CDR3 DNA: TGTGCCAGTAGTATTGGGGGGACAAAGGTATACGAGCAGTACTTC
V gene: TRBV28; clone size: NA; J gene: TRBJ1-2; D gene: NA; CDR3 protein: CASSYGGSDPQGYTF; CDR3 DNA: TGTGCCAGCAGTTATGGGGGATCCGATCCGCAGGGCTACACCTTC
V gene: TRBV7-2; clone size: few; J gene: TRBJ2-1; D gene: NA; CDR3 protein: CASRPGLKDEQFF; CDR3 DNA: TGTGCCAGCAGACCGGGACTTAAAGATGAGCAGTTCTTC